This T cell receptor beta chain was sequenced for a study of cytomegalovirus exposure and HLA in healthy donors. Worth noting for this clone: Other DNA sequences in the sample encode the same CDR3.

The primer mix had 60 Vbeta and 13 Jbeta primers. The table came from immunoSEQ multiplex PCR; TCRdb's copy has only in-frame clones and leaves some out. This sample carries about 150,000 clones, about 83% of them seen once, and the ten largest clones take around 4.1%. This clonotype was sampled from a woman in her 40s in good health and CMV-seronegative. Input material: PBMCs.

CDR3 protein: CAISSLDRGETEAFF. As DNA, the CDR3 is TGTGCCATCAGTTCCCTGGACAGGGGAGAAACTGAAGCTTTCTTT. The chain combines TRBV10-3 with TRBJ1-1; TRBD1 agrees at 9 bases. The V gene end was trimmed by 5 bases and the J gene end by 5 bases; junction bases not matched to a gene: 9. Germline lookup yields CDR1 ENHRY and CDR2 SYGVKD. The length of the CDR3 is 15 residues.